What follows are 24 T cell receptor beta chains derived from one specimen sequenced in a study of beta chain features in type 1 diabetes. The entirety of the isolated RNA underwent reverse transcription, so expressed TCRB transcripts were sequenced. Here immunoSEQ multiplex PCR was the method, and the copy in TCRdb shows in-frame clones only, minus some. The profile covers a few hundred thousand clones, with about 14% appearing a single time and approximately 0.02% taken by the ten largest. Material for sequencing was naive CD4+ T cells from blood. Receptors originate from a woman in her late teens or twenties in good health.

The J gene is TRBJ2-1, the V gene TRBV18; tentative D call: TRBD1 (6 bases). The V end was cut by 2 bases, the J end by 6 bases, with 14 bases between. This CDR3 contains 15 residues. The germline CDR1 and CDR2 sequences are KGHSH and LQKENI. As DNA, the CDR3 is TGTGCCAGCTCACCAATCCTACAGGGATTCAATGAGCAGTTCTTC. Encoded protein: CASSPILQGFNEQFF. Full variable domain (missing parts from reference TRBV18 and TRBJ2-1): NAGVMQNPRHLVRRRGQEARLRCSPMKGHSHVYWYRQLPEEGLKFMVYLQKENIIDESGMPKERFSAEFPKEGPSILRIQQVVRGDSAAYFCASSPILQGFNEQFFGPGTRLTVL.

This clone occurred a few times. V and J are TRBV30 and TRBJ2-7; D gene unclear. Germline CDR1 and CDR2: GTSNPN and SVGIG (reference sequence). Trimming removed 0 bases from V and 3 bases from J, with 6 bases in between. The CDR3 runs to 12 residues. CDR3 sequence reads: CAWSVLNYEQYF. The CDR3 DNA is TGTGCCTGGAGTGTACTCAACTACGAGCAGTACTTC.

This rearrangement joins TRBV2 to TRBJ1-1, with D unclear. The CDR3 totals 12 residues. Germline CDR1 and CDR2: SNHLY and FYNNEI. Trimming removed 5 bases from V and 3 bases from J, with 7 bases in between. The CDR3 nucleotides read TGTGCCAGCAGTTTGAGGGACACTGAAGCTTTCTTT. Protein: CASSLRDTEAFF.

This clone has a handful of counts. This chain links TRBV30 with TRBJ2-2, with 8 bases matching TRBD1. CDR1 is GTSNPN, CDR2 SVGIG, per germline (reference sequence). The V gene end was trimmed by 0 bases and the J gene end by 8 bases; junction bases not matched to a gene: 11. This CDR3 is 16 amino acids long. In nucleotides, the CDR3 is TGTGCCTGGAGTGTGTCCGGGACAGGCCTACCGGGGGAGCTGTTTTTT. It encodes CAWSVSGTGLPGELFF.

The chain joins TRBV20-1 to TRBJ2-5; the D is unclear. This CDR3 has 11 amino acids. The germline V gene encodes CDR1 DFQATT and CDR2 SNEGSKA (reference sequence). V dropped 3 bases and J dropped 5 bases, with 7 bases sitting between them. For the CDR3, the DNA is TGCAGTGCTAGGACCGGGGAGACCCAGTACTTC. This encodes CSARTGETQYF.

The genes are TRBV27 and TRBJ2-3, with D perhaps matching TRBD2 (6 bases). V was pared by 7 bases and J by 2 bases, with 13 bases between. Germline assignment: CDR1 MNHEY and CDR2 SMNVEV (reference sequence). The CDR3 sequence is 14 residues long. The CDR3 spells CASTGTRNTDTQYF. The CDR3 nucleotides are TGTGCCAGCACGGGGACTCGGAACACAGATACGCAGTATTTT.

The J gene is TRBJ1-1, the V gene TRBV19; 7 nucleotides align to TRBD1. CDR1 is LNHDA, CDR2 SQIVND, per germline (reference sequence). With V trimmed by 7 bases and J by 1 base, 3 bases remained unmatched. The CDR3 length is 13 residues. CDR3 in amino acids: CASIDRANTEAFF. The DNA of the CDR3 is TGTGCCAGTATTGACAGGGCGAACACTGAAGCTTTCTTT. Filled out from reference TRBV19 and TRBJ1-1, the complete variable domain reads DGGITQSPKYLFRKEGQNVTLSCEQNLNHDAMYWYRQDPGQGLRLIYYSQIVNDFQKGDIAEGYSVSREKKESFPLTVTSAQKNPTAFYLCASIDRANTEAFFGQGTRLTVV.

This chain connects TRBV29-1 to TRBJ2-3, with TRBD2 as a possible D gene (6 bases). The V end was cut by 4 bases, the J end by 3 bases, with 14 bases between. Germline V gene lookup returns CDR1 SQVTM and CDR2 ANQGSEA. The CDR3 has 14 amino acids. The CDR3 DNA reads TGCAGCGTTGTTCGGGAGTTTTTGACAGATACGCAGTATTTT. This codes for CSVVREFLTDTQYF.

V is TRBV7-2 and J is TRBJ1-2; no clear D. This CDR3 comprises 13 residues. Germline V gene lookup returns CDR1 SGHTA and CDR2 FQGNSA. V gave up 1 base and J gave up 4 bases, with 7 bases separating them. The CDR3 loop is CASSLDGLYGYTF. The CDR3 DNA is TGTGCCAGCAGCTTAGACGGACTCTATGGCTACACCTTC.

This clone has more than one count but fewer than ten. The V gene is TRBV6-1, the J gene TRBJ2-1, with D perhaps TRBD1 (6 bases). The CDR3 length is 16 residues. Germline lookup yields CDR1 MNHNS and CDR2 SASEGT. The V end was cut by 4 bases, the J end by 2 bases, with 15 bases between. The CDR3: CASSVYRETAYNEQFF. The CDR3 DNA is TGTGCCAGCAGTGTCTACAGGGAGACGGCCTACAATGAGCAGTTCTTC.

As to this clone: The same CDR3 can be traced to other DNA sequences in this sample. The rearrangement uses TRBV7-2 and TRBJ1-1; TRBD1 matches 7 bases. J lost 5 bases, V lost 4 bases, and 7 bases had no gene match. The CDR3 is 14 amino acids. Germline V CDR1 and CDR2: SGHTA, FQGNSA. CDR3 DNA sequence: TGTGCCAGCAGCTCAAGGGGGCTTCGGACTGAAGCTTTCTTT. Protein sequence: CASSSRGLRTEAFF.

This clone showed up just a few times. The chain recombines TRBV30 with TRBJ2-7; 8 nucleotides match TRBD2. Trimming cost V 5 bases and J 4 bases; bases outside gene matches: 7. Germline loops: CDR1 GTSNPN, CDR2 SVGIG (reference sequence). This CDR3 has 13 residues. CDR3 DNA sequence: TGTGCCTGGGACCGGGAGGGCCCGTACGAGCAGTACTTC. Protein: CAWDREGPYEQYF.

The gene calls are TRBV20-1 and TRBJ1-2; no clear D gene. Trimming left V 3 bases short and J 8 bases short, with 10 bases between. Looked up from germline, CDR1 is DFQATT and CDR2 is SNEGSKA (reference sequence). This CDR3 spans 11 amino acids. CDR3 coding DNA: TGCAGTGCTAGCATGGGCCGGGGCTACACCTTC. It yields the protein CSASMGRGYTF.

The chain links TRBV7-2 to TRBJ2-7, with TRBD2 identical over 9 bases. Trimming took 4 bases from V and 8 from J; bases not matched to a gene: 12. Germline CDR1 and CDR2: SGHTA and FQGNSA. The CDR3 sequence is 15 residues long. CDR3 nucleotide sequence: TGTGCCAGCAGCTCGAGTAGCGGGAGTAAAACCAAGCAGTACTTC. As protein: CASSSSSGSKTKQYF.

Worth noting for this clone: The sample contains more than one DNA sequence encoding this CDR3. As DNA, the CDR3 is TGTGCCTGGAGTGTACCGGGGGTTGAAGCTTTCTTT. It is translated as CAWSVPGVEAFF. V and J are TRBV30 and TRBJ1-1; TRBD1 is a possible D gene (5 bases). With 0 bases removed from V and 7 bases from J, the gap between germline ends came to 9 bases. Germline lookup yields CDR1 GTSNPN and CDR2 SVGIG (reference sequence). This CDR3 is 12 amino acids long.

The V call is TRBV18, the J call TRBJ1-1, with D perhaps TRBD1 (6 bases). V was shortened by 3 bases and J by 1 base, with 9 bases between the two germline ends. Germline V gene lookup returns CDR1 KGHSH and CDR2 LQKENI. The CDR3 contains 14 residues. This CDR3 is CASSPGRGNTEAFF. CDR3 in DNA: TGTGCCAGCTCACCCGGCAGGGGGAACACTGAAGCTTTCTTT.

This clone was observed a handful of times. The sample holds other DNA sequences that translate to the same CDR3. The chain's CDR3 is CAWSARGGQPQHF. CDR3 DNA: TGTGCCTGGAGTGCGAGGGGGGGTCAGCCCCAGCATTTT. The chain combines TRBV30 with TRBJ1-5, with D possibly matching TRBD1 (6 bases). CDR1 and CDR2 from the germline V gene are GTSNPN and SVGIG (reference sequence). The ends were cut back, 1 base at V and 6 bases at J, with 10 bases in the middle. CDR3 length: 13 residues.

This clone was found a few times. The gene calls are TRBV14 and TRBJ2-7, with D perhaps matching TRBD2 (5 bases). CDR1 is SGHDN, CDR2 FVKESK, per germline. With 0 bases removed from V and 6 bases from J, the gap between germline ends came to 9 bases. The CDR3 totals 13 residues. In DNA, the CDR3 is TGTGCCAGCAGCCAAGATTGGGAGCTCGAGCAGTACTTC. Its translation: CASSQDWELEQYF.

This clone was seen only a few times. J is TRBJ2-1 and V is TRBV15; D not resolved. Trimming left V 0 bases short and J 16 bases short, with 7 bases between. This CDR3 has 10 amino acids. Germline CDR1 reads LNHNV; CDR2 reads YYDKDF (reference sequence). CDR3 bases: TGTGCCACCAGCAGAGATCTTTTTTTCTTC. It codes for CATSRDLFFF.

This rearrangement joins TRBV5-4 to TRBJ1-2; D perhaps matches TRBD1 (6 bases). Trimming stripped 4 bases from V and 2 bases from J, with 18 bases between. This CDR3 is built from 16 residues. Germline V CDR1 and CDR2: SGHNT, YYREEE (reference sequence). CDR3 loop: CASSLLRTATNYGYTF. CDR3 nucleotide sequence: TGTGCCAGCAGCCTTCTTCGGACAGCGACAAACTATGGCTACACCTTC.

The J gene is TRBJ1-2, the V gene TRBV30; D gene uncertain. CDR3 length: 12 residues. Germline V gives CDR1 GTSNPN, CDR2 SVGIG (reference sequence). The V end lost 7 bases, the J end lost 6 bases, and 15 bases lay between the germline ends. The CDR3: CASRSGNHGYTF. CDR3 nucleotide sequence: TGTGCCTCTCGATCAGGAAACCATGGCTACACCTTC.

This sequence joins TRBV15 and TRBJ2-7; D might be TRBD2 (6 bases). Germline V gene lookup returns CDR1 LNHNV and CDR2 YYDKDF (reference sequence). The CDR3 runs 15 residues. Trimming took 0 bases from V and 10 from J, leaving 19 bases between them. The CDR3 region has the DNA TGTGCCACCAGCAGAGATACGGCCGGGACTCCACGACAGTACTTC. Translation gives CATSRDTAGTPRQYF.

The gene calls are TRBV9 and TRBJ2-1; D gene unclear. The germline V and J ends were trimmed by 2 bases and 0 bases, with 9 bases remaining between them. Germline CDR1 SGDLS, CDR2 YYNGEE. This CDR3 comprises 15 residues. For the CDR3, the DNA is TGTGCCAGCAGCGTGTTCTCGGGCTCCTACAATGAGCAGTTCTTC. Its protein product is CASSVFSGSYNEQFF.

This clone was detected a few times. CDR3 nucleotide sequence: TGCAGGGGGGGGCAGGGTTATGAAGCTTTCTTT. Encoded protein: CRGGQGYEAFF. The gene calls are TRBV29-1 and TRBJ1-1, with D tentatively TRBD1 (6 bases). This CDR3 spans 11 amino acids. CDR1 and CDR2 from the germline V gene are SQVTM and ANQGSEA.